This TCR beta chain comes out of a study of T cell clones after liver transplantation. V gave up 4 bases and J gave up 2 bases, with 15 bases separating them. The CDR3 length is 16 residues. Germline CDR1 and CDR2: SGHTA and FQGNSA. The protocol was immunoSEQ multiplex PCR, while the TCRdb copy is restricted to in-frame clones and leaves out a portion. Among 60,000 or so clones listed, 60% to 75% were seen once. Sequencing was performed on CD4+ T cells from blood, taken at the 22-month timepoint. The receptor was isolated from a human patient who received a liver transplant. Part of the T cell pool may stem from the graft donor. This chain links TRBV7-2 with TRBJ1-5; D is perhaps TRBD1 (5 bases). CDR3 nucleotide sequence: TGTGCCAGCAGCTCTAGGGGAGGTAGGGGCAATCAGCCCCAGCATTTT. It translates to CASSSRGGRGNQPQHF.